Listed here is a single T cell receptor (beta chain). Its antigen remains unidentified. Sequenced by immunoSEQ multiplex PCR; TCRdb stores in-frame clones only, minus some. There are 70,000 to 95,000 clones in the sample; about 93% occur only once, and about 1% lies in the top ten. These data belong to a study of graft-versus-host responses after intestinal transplantation. About the study: Anti-thymocyte globulin induction was given to all recipients, followed by tacrolimus and steroids for two to four years. The study's findings and limits: Among circulating GvH clones, peak levels were associated with early post-transplant declines in HvG clones. In patients with graft-donor T cell macrochimerism, allograft graft-versus-host to host-versus-graft clonal ratios were high. Ileal or blood samples showed some GvH clones first, and such clones were also found in recipient marrow.

This CDR3 has 15 residues. Germline CDR1 and CDR2: SGHRS and YFSETQ. The germline V and J ends were trimmed by 4 bases and 2 bases, with 13 bases remaining between them. V and J are TRBV5-1 and TRBJ1-5; a weak D match, TRBD1 (5 bases). This receptor was obtained from a human donor who was the organ donor for an intestinal transplant. The starting material was unstimulated CD8+ T cells sorted from spleen or lymph node cells, obtained before transplant. The CDR3 loop reads CASSPHGGGNQPQHF. The DNA for the CDR3 is TGCGCCAGCAGCCCTCACGGAGGGGGCAATCAGCCCCAGCATTTT.